This T cell receptor (beta chain) derives from a study of blood T cell repertoires in COVID-19. Overall study: Sites in the United States, Italy and Spain provided acute and convalescent COVID-19 samples. From T cells, B-cell-depleted T cells, or PBMCs came the material, which was cDNA or gDNA.

Original processing notes: Estimation of nucleated cell counts relied on the amplification of reference gene primers. Using immunoSEQ multiplex PCR, the repertoire was profiled, and TCRdb retains in-frame clones only, with some absent. V, J and clone size reflect that table, while D and trimming were determined from the DNA. The table has 70,000 or so clones, 90% seen once; the top ten hold around 6.7%. The receptor's source is a woman older than 75 with active COVID-19. The sample consisted of peripheral blood.

This CDR3 reads CASRNQGVLGTEAFF. The CDR3 nucleotides are TGTGCCAGCAGGAACCAGGGGGTGTTGGGAACTGAAGCTTTCTTT. The J gene is TRBJ1-1, the V gene TRBV6-5, with TRBD1 matching 7 bases. CDR3 size: 15 residues. Germline loops: CDR1 MNHEY, CDR2 SVGAGI. V was clipped by 6 bases and J by 5 bases; unmatched bases: 12.